Following are 9 T cell receptor beta chains from one sample sequenced in a study of early T cells in non-severe SARS-CoV-2 infection. TCRdb processed the 5' RACE reads anew with MiXCR; each CDR3 protein has one entry. The table shows more than 65,000 distinct CDR3 sequences, with roughly an eighth occurring only once. Sequences were obtained from whole blood. The source of these receptors is an adult who was a healthcare worker with PCR-confirmed SARS-CoV-2 infection or an uninfected control (not recorded which).

This clonotype was counted ten times or more. The chain has TRBV11-2 and TRBJ1-2; 7 positions agree with TRBD1. The V gene end was trimmed by 3 bases and the J gene end by 5 bases; junction bases not matched to a gene: 3. Germline V CDR1 and CDR2: SGHAT, FQNNGV. The CDR3 has 13 residues. This CDR3 reads CASSLTGSYGYTF. In DNA, the CDR3 is TGTGCCAGCAGCTTGACAGGGTCATATGGCTACACCTTC.

The sample holds a few counts of this clonotype. The chain couples TRBV29-1 to TRBJ2-2, with 11 bases that match TRBD2. The CDR3 spans 15 residues. The V and J ends lost 4 bases and 3 bases, in that order; junction bases with no gene match: 4. Germline CDR1 and CDR2: SQVTM and ANQGSEA. The CDR3 DNA reads as TGCAGCGTTGTACTAGCGGGGGCTTACACCGGGGAGCTGTTTTTT. Translation: CSVVLAGAYTGELFF.

This clonotype was observed a handful of times. V and J are TRBV7-2 and TRBJ1-5; TRBD1 matches 7 bases. The CDR3 spans 14 residues. Germline V gives CDR1 SGHTA, CDR2 FQGNSA. V dropped 9 bases and J dropped 2; count of bases not matched to a gene: 7. This chain's CDR3 is CASTYTGGNQPQHF. The CDR3 nucleotides are TGTGCCAGTACCTATACAGGGGGCAATCAGCCCCAGCATTTT.

This clonotype appeared many times. V and J are TRBV6-2 or TRBV6-3 and TRBJ2-1; TRBD2 matches at 10 bases. V lost 6 bases, J lost 4 bases, and 6 bases stayed unmatched. Germline V gives CDR1 MNHEY, CDR2 SVGEGT. This CDR3 has 15 amino acids. The CDR3 region is CASRDQRGGYNEQFF. The CDR3 region has the DNA TGTGCCAGCAGGGACCAGCGGGGGGGATACAATGAGCAGTTCTTC.

This clonotype appeared many times. The chain employs TRBV11-2 and TRBJ1-2; D gene ambiguous. The germline gives CDR1 SGHAT, CDR2 FQNNGV. This CDR3 has 15 amino acids. V was shortened by 5 bases and J by 4 bases, with 17 bases between the two germline ends. CDR3: CASSPGDRGGYGYTF. The CDR3 DNA reads TGTGCCAGCAGCCCCGGAGATCGGGGTGGCTATGGCTACACCTTC.

This clonotype has a handful of counts. The CDR3 loop reads CASSESAEYQETQYF. The CDR3 DNA sequence: TGTGCCAGCAGTGAAAGCGCAGAGTACCAAGAGACCCAGTACTTC. The genes are TRBV6-1 and TRBJ2-5; D is undetermined. V was cut by 2 bases and J by 0 bases, with 10 bases left in between. The CDR3 spans 15 residues. Looked up from germline, CDR1 is MNHNS and CDR2 is SASEGT.

This chain uses TRBV7-2 with TRBJ1-6, with 9 bases fitting TRBD1. The length of the CDR3 is 15 residues. Trimming at V came to 5 bases and at J to 10 bases, leaving 9 bases not matched to a gene. The germline gives CDR1 SGHTA, CDR2 FQGNSA. The CDR3, as DNA: TGTGCCAGCAGCCAGACAGGGGGATCTGTGTCACCCCTCCACTTT. Protein product: CASSQTGGSVSPLHF.

For this clonotype: One base away lies a much larger clone, so this may be a sequencing read error. This chain connects TRBV7-2 to TRBJ2-3; 14 bases align to TRBD2. Germline V gene lookup returns CDR1 SGHTA and CDR2 FQGNSA. This CDR3 region has 16 residues. CDR3 DNA sequence: TGTGTCAGCAGCTTAGCGGGACTAGCGGGGGAAGATACGCAGTATTTT. It is translated as CVSSLAGLAGEDTQYF.

This clonotype was observed a few times. The J gene is TRBJ1-2, the V gene TRBV29-1; the D is unclear. CDR1 and CDR2 from the germline V gene are SQVTM and ANQGSEA. Trimming removed 5 bases at V and 14 bases at J, with 15 bases between. The CDR3 extends over 10 amino acids. The CDR3 here is CSVLKGELTF. CDR3 nucleotides: TGCAGCGTTCTCAAGGGAGAATTAACCTTC.